This T cell receptor beta chain was documented in a study of identical twins. Healthy Caucasians were all of the donors. This clonotype was seen a few times. Its antigen is still unknown. Addition of a universal primer site occurred through template switching, and cDNA carried unique molecular identifiers. From the 5' RACE reads, TCRdb called clonotypes with MiXCR, one entry per CDR3 protein. The sample holds 400,000 to 500,000 distinct CDR3 sequences, roughly 13% seen once. Study results and limitations: Twin-shared out-of-frame alpha sequences were enriched for low generation probability. Cross-sectional statistical analysis was relied on for the conclusions, without the same donors being followed.

Between the trimmed V and J ends, which lost 1 base and 6 bases, there was a span of 12 bases. Germline CDR1 is SGHAT and CDR2 is FQNNGV. CDR3 length equals 15 residues. These data also formed part of another study, on yellow fever vaccine responses in identical twins.

V usage is TRBV11-2 and J usage is TRBJ2-2; TRBD1 is a possible D gene (6 bases). The TCR sequence derives from a woman aged 18-30 years in good health. The specimen sequenced was CD4+ T cells sorted from blood. The CDR3 spells CASSLVRGKAGELFF. The CDR3 nucleotides read TGTGCCAGCAGCTTAGTCAGGGGCAAGGCCGGGGAGCTGTTTTTT.